This T cell receptor beta chain was sequenced for a study of identical twins. This clonotype was counted many times. The V gene end was trimmed by 3 bases and the J gene end by 4 bases; junction bases not matched to a gene: 3. CDR1 SGHVS and CDR2 FNYEAQ come from the germline V gene. The CDR3 is made up of 14 amino acids. TCRdb used MiXCR to reprocess the 5' RACE reads, holding one entry per CDR3 protein. Counted here are about 390,000 distinct CDR3 sequences, roughly 10% occurring once; the ten biggest clones make up about 8.1%. V usage is TRBV7-6 and J usage is TRBJ1-1; 9 bases agree with TRBD1. The sample was naive T cells sorted from blood. The clonotype comes from a woman between 45 and 65 years old in good health. The CDR3 reads CASSLGQGITEAFF. DNA for the CDR3: TGTGCCAGCAGCTTGGGACAGGGAATCACTGAAGCTTTCTTT.